These T cell receptor beta chains were read from a single sample in a study of shared clonotypes between healthy human individuals. TCRdb's table, derived via immunoSEQ multiplex PCR, lists solely in-frame clones and lacks some. The sample holds around 990,000 clones, 77% seen once. Specimen: memory CD4+ T cells from PBMCs. These receptors all stem from a man between 18 and 35 years old in good health. Some clones in this sample may be carry-over from other donors' samples. Both conserved end residues are part of each CDR3. Each record gives: CDR3 length, J gene, D gene, V gene, clone size, CDR3 protein, CDR3 DNA. The D gene is left open where the match is weak. Expanded clones get a size class; other rows say once, few or many, or leave the size out.

>12|TRBJ1-3|NA|TRBV30|NA
CAWSVDGVTIYF
TGTGCCTGGAGTGTGGATGGCGTCACCATATATTTT
>15|TRBJ1-5|NA|TRBV30|few
CAWSALGGIGQPQHF
TGTGCCTGGAGTGCGTTGGGAGGGATCGGTCAGCCCCAGCATTTT
>11|TRBJ2-1|NA|TRBV7-9|NA
CASSLQREQFF
TGTGCCAGCAGCTTACAGCGGGAGCAGTTCTTC
>14|TRBJ2-7|TRBD1|TRBV10-3|NA
CAISSRDSVSEQYF
TGTGCCATCAGTAGCCGGGACAGCGTTTCCGAGCAGTACTTC
>17|TRBJ1-1|NA|TRBV28|few
CASSLGATFQEGAEAFF
TGTGCCAGCAGTTTAGGTGCCACCTTTCAGGAGGGCGCTGAAGCTTTCTTT
>15|TRBJ1-1|NA|TRBV11-3|NA
CASSPAGREHTEAFF
TGTGCCAGCAGCCCTGCGGGGAGGGAGCACACTGAAGCTTTCTTT
>17|TRBJ2-7|NA|TRBV7-9|NA
CASSSLLMGTSTHEQYF
TGTGCCAGCAGCTCCTTATTAATGGGGACCTCAACCCACGAGCAGTACTTC
>13|TRBJ2-1|TRBD1|TRBV7-3|NA
CASSLDRANEQFF
TGTGCCAGCAGCCTAGACAGGGCCAATGAGCAGTTCTTC
>13|TRBJ2-4|NA|TRBV28|NA
CASSSLVKNIQYF
TGTGCCAGCAGTTCCCTAGTCAAAAACATTCAGTACTTC
>19|TRBJ2-1|TRBD2|TRBV11-1|NA
CASSLDARTSGGSYNEQFF
TGTGCCAGCAGCTTAGACGCCCGGACTAGCGGGGGGAGTTACAATGAGCAGTTCTTC
>16|TRBJ1-1|NA|TRBV11-2|NA
CASSLYRTGPPGGAFF
TGTGCCAGCAGCTTATACCGCACAGGTCCTCCTGGGGGGGCTTTCTTT
>14|TRBJ2-7|TRBD2|TRBV7-3|NA
CASSPGGGAYEQYF
TGTGCCAGCAGCCCCGGGGGGGGCGCCTACGAGCAGTACTTC
>17|TRBJ2-2|NA|TRBV5-1|NA
CASSYRSSATNTGELFF
TGCGCCAGCAGCTATCGTAGTAGCGCGACGAACACCGGGGAGCTGTTTTTT
>13|TRBJ1-2|TRBD1|TRBV28|NA
CASSLQGAGGYTF
TGTGCCAGCAGTCTCCAGGGGGCGGGTGGCTACACCTTC
>13|TRBJ2-7|NA|TRBV5-4|NA
CASSSPQVYEQYF
TGTGCCAGCAGCTCACCGCAAGTTTACGAGCAGTACTTC
>14|TRBJ1-1|NA|TRBV6-1|NA
CASSATVMNTEAFF
TGTGCCAGCAGTGCGACAGTTATGAACACTGAAGCTTTCTTT
>10|TRBJ2-3|NA|TRBV20-1|NA
CSAGTDTQYF
TGCAGCGCAGGCACAGATACGCAGTATTTT
>11|TRBJ2-1|TRBD2|TRBV30|many
CAWAGGNEQFF
TGTGCCTGGGCGGGGGGAAATGAGCAGTTCTTC
>16|TRBJ1-2|NA|TRBV28|NA
CASSIGGTRRGYGYTF
TGTGCCAGCAGTATAGGAGGGACAAGGCGCGGCTATGGCTACACCTTC
>20|TRBJ1-5|NA|TRBV6-1|NA
CASSERSAGGPAYSNQPQHF
TGTGCCAGCAGTGAAAGATCGGCGGGGGGTCCGGCGTATAGCAATCAGCCCCAGCATTTT
>11|TRBJ2-3|NA|TRBV5-6|NA
CASSFRGEQYF
TGTGCCAGCAGCTTCAGGGGTGAGCAGTATTTT
>15|TRBJ2-3|NA|TRBV18|NA
CASSQRQASTDTQYF
TGTGCCAGCTCACAAAGACAGGCTAGCACAGATACGCAGTATTTT
>14|TRBJ1-5|NA|TRBV28|NA
CASRLGGSNQPQHF
TGTGCCAGCAGGTTGGGCGGCAGCAATCAGCCCCAGCATTTT
>14|TRBJ2-2|NA|TRBV5-1|NA
CASSLGLYTGELFF
TGCGCCAGCAGCTTGGGGTTATACACCGGGGAGCTGTTTTTT
>13|TRBJ1-2|NA|TRBV19|NA
CASSIGSAYGYTF
TGTGCCAGTAGTATAGGCAGCGCCTATGGCTACACCTTC
>13|TRBJ1-1|NA|TRBV10-3|few
CAITETGNTEAFF
TGTGCCATCACCGAAACAGGGAACACTGAAGCTTTCTTT
>15|TRBJ1-4|NA|TRBV21-1|few
CASSKIDRVYEKLFF
TGTGCCAGCAGCAAAATTGACAGGGTATATGAAAAACTGTTTTTT
>12|TRBJ1-1|NA|TRBV9|once
CASSTQGTEAFF
TGTGCCAGCAGCACACAGGGAACTGAAGCTTTCTTT